This passage covers 20 T cell receptor beta chains from one sample sequenced in a study of CD8+CD57+ T cells in acquired aplastic anemia (dated by TCRdb to about 2018). Instrument used: Illumina HiSeq 2000. Genomic DNA was used as template for profiling of TCR beta VDJ combinations and CDR3 sequences. TCRdb trimmed the raw reads at Q25, called clones with MiXCR and kept productive beta chains. Every distinct CDR3 protein forms one entry, paired with its most common genes and DNA. The sample table shows hundreds of thousands of distinct CDR3 sequences, and approximately 70% are seen once. The ten biggest clones cover 3% to 4.5% of the sample. Sequenced material: sorted CD4+, CD8+, or CD8+CD57+ T cells (not recorded which) from PBMCs. These TCRs come from a human donor in good health, serving as a control.

CDR3 bases: TGTGCCAGCAGCCCTACAGGGTACAATGAGCAGTATTTT. This translates into CASSPTGYNEQYF. The J gene is TRBJ2-3, the V gene TRBV7-2, with D possibly matching TRBD1 (6 bases). The V gene's germline CDR1 is SGHTA and CDR2 FQGNSA. The CDR3 consists of 13 residues. Trimming stripped 5 bases from V and 11 bases from J, with 17 bases between.

Comments on this clonotype: A read error may account for a junction end that differs from germline. The rearrangement joins TRBV5-1 to TRBJ2-7; no reliable D call. Per germline, CDR1 SGHRS and CDR2 YFSETQ. The CDR3 extends over 17 amino acids. CDR3 region: CASSYNGNTGRIYEQYF. DNA for the CDR3: TGTGCCAGCAGCTACAACGGAAACACCGGCAGAATCTACGAGCAGTACTTC.

The chain uses TRBV5-6 and TRBJ2-3; a possible D gene is TRBD1 (6 bases). From germline, CDR1 is SGHDT and CDR2 YYEEEE. This CDR3 is built from 12 residues. The V end lost 7 bases, the J end lost 6 bases, and 12 bases lay between the germline ends. The DNA for the CDR3 is TGTGCCAGCGGCCGGACAGCGGATACGCAGTATTTT. Its translation is CASGRTADTQYF.

This chain uses TRBV5-8 with TRBJ2-7, with D possibly TRBD1 on 5 matching bases. Looked up from germline, CDR1 is SGHTS and CDR2 is YDEGEE. CDR3 size: 15 residues. V shed 4 bases and J shed 3 bases, with 17 bases lying between them. The CDR3 DNA follows: TGTGCCAGCAGCCTGAGCCGGCCAGGGTACTACGAGCAGTACTTC. Translated: CASSLSRPGYYEQYF.

This clonotype was seen ten or more times. CDR3 sequence reads: CASSYPATGELFF. DNA for the CDR3: TGTGCCAGCAGTTATCCTGCGACCGGGGAGCTGTTTTTT. The rearrangement uses TRBV6-2 or TRBV6-3 and TRBJ2-2, with D unclear. Trimming removed 3 bases from V and 5 bases from J, with 7 bases in between. Germline CDR1 reads MNHEY; CDR2 reads SVGEGT. CDR3 length: 13 amino acids.

A note on this clonotype: One junction end does not reproduce the germline sequence, and a read error may be involved. The CDR3 loop is CASSEVRQGVTALF. The CDR3 DNA follows: TGTGCCAGCAGCGAGGTAAGGCAGGGGGTGACCGCGTTGTTT. The chain has TRBV7-6 and TRBJ1-1; 7 bases fit TRBD1. This CDR3 contains 14 residues. Germline V lookup: CDR1 SGHVS, CDR2 FNYEAQ. Drawing the rest from reference TRBV7-6 and TRBJ1-1, the complete variable domain is GAGVSQSPRYKVTKRGQDVALRCDPISGHVSLYWYRQALGQGPEFLTYFNYEAQQDKSGLPNDRFSAERPEGSISTLTIQRTEQRDSAMYRCASSEVRQGVTALFGQGTRLTVV.

V is TRBV7-2 and J is TRBJ1-1, with D unclear. The CDR3 consists of 11 residues. CDR1 and CDR2 (germline): SGHTA, FQGNSA. Trimming pared 7 bases from V and 8 bases from J, leaving 11 bases between. CDR3 amino acids: CASIDGSEAFF. The DNA for the CDR3 is TGTGCCAGCATAGACGGCAGCGAAGCTTTCTTT. Variable domain in full (rest from reference TRBV7-2 and TRBJ1-1): GAGVSQSPSNKVTEKGKDVELRCDPISGHTALYWYRQSLGQGLEFLIYFQGNSAPDKSGLPSDRFSAERTGGSVSTLTIQRTQQEDSAVYLCASIDGSEAFFGQGTRLTVV.

A note on this clonotype: One end of the junction is discordant with germline, which a read error may explain. V is TRBV25-1 and J is TRBJ2-3, with a weak D call TRBD2 (6 bases). There are 14 residues in the CDR3. Per germline, CDR1 MGHDK and CDR2 SYGVNS. CDR3 loop: CASSSGGKADTQYF. The CDR3 bases are TGTGCCAGCAGTTCGGGCGGGAAGGCAGATACGCAGTACTTT.

In its sample, this clonotype was seen many times. The chain couples TRBV9 to TRBJ2-5; D may be TRBD1 or TRBD2 (5 bases each). Germline V lookup: CDR1 SGDLS, CDR2 YYNGEE. V lost 3 bases and J 5 bases, leaving 23 bases between the germline ends. This CDR3 has 17 amino acids. The chain's CDR3 is CASSGDEGPGVRETQYF. CDR3 DNA: TGTGCCAGCAGCGGAGACGAGGGACCTGGAGTAAGGGAGACCCAGTACTTC. Supplemented by reference TRBV9 and TRBJ2-5, the full variable domain reads DSGVTQTPKHLITATGQRVTLRCSPRSGDLSVYWYQQSLDQGLQFLIQYYNGEERAKGNILERFSAQQFPDLHSELNLSSLELGDSALYFCASSGDEGPGVRETQYFGPGTRLLVL.

The chain couples TRBV20-1 to TRBJ1-1; D remains unclear. Trimming removed 6 bases at V and 6 bases at J, with 20 bases between. The CDR3 loop spans 14 amino acids. The germline V gene encodes CDR1 DFQATT and CDR2 SNEGSKA (reference sequence). The DNA of the CDR3 is TGCAGTGCCCACACAAGCTACGAGCAGTCTGAAGCTTTCTTT. Translating gives CSAHTSYEQSEAFF.

This clonotype was detected only a few times. CDR3 nucleotides: TGTGCCAGCCGCGTAGCGGGCAACACTGAAGCTTTCTTT. Its protein is CASRVAGNTEAFF. V usage is TRBV12-3 or TRBV12-4 and J usage is TRBJ1-1; D unresolved. This CDR3 has 13 amino acids. V was pared by 8 bases and J by 2 bases, with 12 bases between.

V and J are TRBV7-2 and TRBJ2-7; D call uncertain. V lost 5 bases and J 5 bases, leaving 22 bases between the germline ends. The CDR3 sequence is 16 residues long. From germline, CDR1 is SGHTA and CDR2 FQGNSA. The CDR3 DNA reads TGTGCCAGCAGCCAAGATAGGGATGGGATAGACCACGAGCAGTACTTC. Its translation is CASSQDRDGIDHEQYF.

The chain uses TRBV12-3 or TRBV12-4 and TRBJ2-1; D perhaps matches TRBD2 (5 bases). V lost 10 bases and J lost 4, with 11 bases in between. The CDR3 sequence is 12 residues long. The CDR3, as DNA: TGTGCCACCACCGGGGAGTACAATGAGCAGTTCTTC. Its protein product is CATTGEYNEQFF.

The genes are TRBV12-3 or TRBV12-4 and TRBJ1-1; D gene uncertain. The V end lost 6 bases, the J end lost 0 bases, and 14 bases lay between the germline ends. This CDR3 is built from 15 residues. As DNA, the CDR3 is TGTGCCAGCAGCGGCGGCTGGGTCTTGAACACTGAAGCTTTCTTT. Residues: CASSGGWVLNTEAFF.

The V call is TRBV19, the J call TRBJ2-3; D gene uncertain. The V and J ends lost 7 bases and 7 bases respectively, with 15 bases between them. CDR1 is LNHDA and CDR2 is SQIVND in the germline V gene (reference sequence). This CDR3 contains 13 residues. In DNA, the CDR3 is TGTGCCAGTACCCCGTCCTCTCAGCATACGCAGTATTTT. This sequence encodes CASTPSSQHTQYF.

This clonotype appeared many times. V usage is TRBV6-1 and J usage is TRBJ1-2; tentative D call: TRBD1 (6 bases). Trimming took off 5 bases at V and 8 bases at J, with 15 bases between the two ends. Germline V gives CDR1 MNHNS, CDR2 SASEGT. The CDR3 loop spans 13 amino acids. DNA of the CDR3: TGTGCCAGCAGTACGCAGGGGCCCCAAGGCTACACCTTC. This sequence encodes CASSTQGPQGYTF.

In this sample, this clonotype turned up many times. The chain is built from TRBV20-1 and TRBJ1-6; D might be TRBD1 (6 bases). CDR1 is DFQATT and CDR2 is SNEGSKA in the germline V gene (reference sequence). The CDR3 is 13 residues long. With 1 base removed from V and 13 bases from J, the gap between germline ends came to 14 bases. The DNA of the CDR3 is TGCAGTGCTAGAGTGGGCCAGGGGAGCCCCCTCCACTTT. Its protein is CSARVGQGSPLHF.

A note on this clonotype: The final CDR3 position lacks the conserved phenylalanine or tryptophan, pointing to a likely read error. This chain joins TRBV20-1 and TRBJ1-2; no clear D. Germline-derived CDR1 and CDR2 are DFQATT and SNEGSKA (reference sequence). Trimming removed 2 bases at V and 4 bases at J, with 11 bases between. This CDR3 has 13 residues. CDR3 in amino acids: CSARSQEPYGYTL. Written as DNA, the CDR3 is TGCAGTGCTAGAAGTCAGGAGCCCTATGGCTACACCCTA.

A remark on this clonotype: An end of the junction does not agree with germline; a read error may underlie this. This rearrangement joins TRBV20-1 to TRBJ2-1; possibly TRBD2 for D (7 bases). This CDR3 comprises 16 residues. Germline CDR1 and CDR2: DFQATT and SNEGSKA (reference sequence). CDR3 sequence reads: CSARDARGGGYNEQFF. Written as DNA, the CDR3 is TGCAGTGCCAGAGATGCAAGAGGGGGGGGCTACAATGAGCAGTTCTTC.

This chain connects TRBV20-1 to TRBJ1-3; D unresolved. The V and J ends lost 5 bases and 7 bases respectively, with 18 bases between them. This CDR3 spans 14 amino acids. Germline assignment: CDR1 DFQATT and CDR2 SNEGSKA (reference sequence). CDR3 amino acids: CSASLGVGINTIYF. The CDR3 DNA reads TGCAGTGCTTCCCTCGGGGTCGGAATCAACACCATATATTTT.